The 15 T cell receptor beta chains presented below share a single source sample, sequenced in a study of OX40 agonist ivuxolimab in advanced cancers. Profiling relied on immunoSEQ multiplex PCR, and the TCRdb table lists in-frame clones only, not all of them. Of approximately 47,000 clones listed, around 87% are singletons. The specimen comprised CD4+ or CD8+ T cells sorted from blood, sampled in a trial of the OX40 agonist ivuxolimab. The receptors come from an adult with an advanced solid tumor such as melanoma, head and neck, liver or kidney cancer.

CDR3 nucleotides: TGCGCCGGGGGCGGGGCAACTAATGAAAAACTGTTTTTT. It is translated as CAGGGATNEKLFF. This rearrangement joins TRBV4-1 to TRBJ1-4; TRBD1 is a possible D gene (6 bases). This CDR3 comprises 13 residues. CDR1 and CDR2 from the germline V gene are MGHRA and YSYEKL. Trimming removed 11 bases at V and 0 bases at J, with 10 bases between.

The rearrangement links TRBV5-1 to TRBJ2-5; possible D gene TRBD2, 6 bases. Per germline, CDR1 SGHRS and CDR2 YFSETQ. This CDR3 has 13 amino acids. Trimming shortened V by 7 bases and J by 2 bases, and 12 bases separated the two germline ends. CDR3 sequence reads: CASWRGQQETQYF. The CDR3 DNA follows: TGCGCCAGCTGGCGGGGCCAGCAAGAGACCCAGTACTTC.

The chain employs TRBV7-3 and TRBJ2-1; D is possibly TRBD1 or TRBD2 (5 bases each). V lost 4 bases and J lost 0, with 13 bases in between. The CDR3 runs to 16 residues. Germline CDR1 is SGHTA and CDR2 is FQGTGA. This CDR3 reads CASSSEGIVSYNEQFF. Here the CDR3 DNA reads TGTGCCAGCAGCTCTGAGGGGATAGTCTCCTACAATGAGCAGTTCTTC.

The chain is built from TRBV5-6 and TRBJ2-1, with a possible D match to TRBD2 (6 bases). V lost 4 bases and J lost 12, with 11 bases in between. The length of the CDR3 is 11 residues. Germline V lookup: CDR1 SGHDT, CDR2 YYEEEE. CDR3 sequence: CASSRETRQFF. Written as DNA, the CDR3 is TGTGCCAGCAGCCGGGAGACTCGGCAGTTCTTC.

The CDR3 loop is CAWSVAGINQPQHF. CDR3 coding DNA: TGTGCCTGGAGTGTAGCAGGGATAAATCAGCCCCAGCATTTT. V usage is TRBV30 and J usage is TRBJ1-5, with TRBD1 as a possible D gene (5 bases). This CDR3 contains 14 residues. Per the germline V gene, CDR1 is GTSNPN and CDR2 is SVGIG (reference sequence). Trimming pared 0 bases from V and 4 bases from J, leaving 10 bases between.

The chain employs TRBV9 and TRBJ1-1; D remains ambiguous. Deletions cut 0 bases from V and 8 bases from J, with 11 bases between. The CDR3 consists of 13 residues. Germline assignment: CDR1 SGDLS and CDR2 YYNGEE. Here the CDR3 reads CASSVAVLGEAFF. The CDR3 DNA reads TGTGCCAGCAGCGTAGCCGTGTTGGGGGAAGCTTTCTTT.

V and J are TRBV21-1 and TRBJ2-3; the table gives TRBD1 as D, unverified against the DNA. TRBV21-1 constitutes a pseudogene. The CDR3 is 17 residues long. The CDR3, as DNA: TGTGCCAGCAGCAAAGTAGCGGCAGGGGGGTACACAGATACGCAGTATTTT. Its protein is CASSKVAAGGYTDTQYF.

This rearrangement joins TRBV5-4 to TRBJ2-1; 8 bases map to TRBD2. Germline CDR1 reads SGHNT; CDR2 reads YYREEE (reference sequence). The CDR3 loop spans 14 amino acids. V shed 5 bases and J 8 bases; nucleotides not matched to a gene: 9. The CDR3 here is CASSTTGGADEQFF. CDR3 coding DNA: TGTGCCAGCAGTACAACGGGGGGGGCGGATGAGCAGTTCTTC.

CDR3 nucleotide sequence: TGTGCCAGCAGCTTAGGGTACAGTAATAGCAATCAGCCCCAGCATTTT. Amino acid sequence: CASSLGYSNSNQPQHF. The chain links TRBV7-9 to TRBJ1-5; D is ambiguous. CDR3 size: 16 residues. V was shortened by 1 base and J by 0 bases, with 10 bases between the two germline ends. The germline CDR1 and CDR2 sequences are SEHNR and FQNEAQ (reference sequence).

This clone came up once. V is TRBV21-1 and J is TRBJ1-1; no check of the table's D call, TRBD1, against the DNA was made. TRBV21-1 corresponds to a pseudogene. The CDR3 totals 16 residues. The CDR3 region has the DNA TGTGCCAGCAGCAAAGCGCACGGGACAGATAACACTGAAGCTTTCTTT. Its protein is CASSKAHGTDNTEAFF.

The chain has TRBV12-5 and TRBJ2-1; D not resolved. The CDR3 contains 13 residues. CDR1 LGHNT and CDR2 FRNRAP come from the germline V gene. V gave up 6 bases and J gave up 10 bases, with 16 bases separating them. The chain's CDR3 is CASGQLALGEQFF. CDR3 DNA: TGTGCTAGTGGCCAACTGGCGCTAGGGGAGCAGTTCTTC. Full variable domain (remainder filled in from reference TRBV12-5 and TRBJ2-1): DARVTQTPRHKVTEMGQEVTMRCQPILGHNTVFWYRQTMMQGLELLAYFRNRAPLDDSGMPKDRFSAEMPDATLATLKIQPSEPRDSAVYFCASGQLALGEQFFGPGTRLTVL.

The rearrangement links TRBV19 to TRBJ2-1; the D is unclear. V lost 4 bases and J 4 bases, leaving 20 bases between the germline ends. CDR3 size: 17 residues. CDR1 is LNHDA and CDR2 is SQIVND in the germline V gene (reference sequence). The CDR3, as DNA: TGTGCCAGTAGTAGCAGTGGCCAGCGTCGAATGTACAATGAGCAGTTCTTC. Residues: CASSSSGQRRMYNEQFF.

This clone was detected a few times. The chain combines TRBV7-2 with TRBJ1-3; D call uncertain. This CDR3 contains 13 residues. Trimming stripped 1 base from V and 5 bases from J, with 6 bases between. Germline-derived CDR1 and CDR2 are SGHTA and FQGNSA. CDR3 amino acids: CASSLVERNTIYF. The CDR3, as DNA: TGTGCCAGCAGCTTAGTAGAGAGAAACACCATATATTTT.

This clone appeared a single time. The DNA for the CDR3 is TGTGCCAGCGCAGGGCAGGGCACGAGCTCCTATAATTCACCCCTCCACTTT. Amino acid sequence: CASAGQGTSSYNSPLHF. V gene TRBV13 combines with J gene TRBJ1-6, with a possible D match to TRBD1 (5 bases). Trimming cost V 8 bases and J 0 bases, with 17 bases left between them. Germline-derived CDR1 and CDR2 are PRHDT and FYEKMQ (reference sequence). The CDR3 loop spans 17 amino acids.

This chain uses TRBV7-3 with TRBJ2-3, with D possibly matching TRBD2 (5 bases). CDR3 length: 14 residues. Trimming shortened V by 3 bases and J by 3 bases, and 10 bases separated the two germline ends. The germline gives CDR1 SGHTA, CDR2 FQGTGA. In nucleotides, the CDR3 is TGTGCCAGCAGCTTCGGTCTAGCTACAGATACGCAGTATTTT. This gives the protein CASSFGLATDTQYF.